The 28 T cell receptor beta chains in this list originate from one sample, sequenced in a study of technical replicates of blood from a handful of donors. Assay: immunoSEQ multiplex PCR; the TCRdb copy retains only in-frame clones and omits some. The sample includes around 74,000 clones, about 86% of them seen just once. The material sequenced was PBMCs. These receptors originate from a human donor in good health. Some clones in this sample may be carry-over from other donors' samples.

The CDR3 DNA reads as TGTGCCTTTGACCCTCGGGGTAATGAAAAACTGTTTTTT. It specifies CAFDPRGNEKLFF. V is TRBV30 and J is TRBJ1-4; no reliable D call. The CDR3 is 13 residues long. The V and J ends lost 7 bases and 4 bases respectively, with 13 bases between them. Germline V gene sequence: CDR1 GTSNPN, CDR2 SVGIG (reference sequence). Full variable domain (rest looked up from reference TRBV30 and TRBJ1-4): SQTIHQWPATLVQPVGSPLSLECTVEGTSNPNLYWYRQAAGRGLQLLFYSVGIGQISSEVPQNLSASRPQDRQFILSSKKLLLSDSGFYLCAFDPRGNEKLFFGSGTQLSVL.

The chain has TRBV29-1 and TRBJ1-4; D may be TRBD1 (6 bases). V lost 6 bases and J lost 4, with 18 bases in between. This CDR3 has 15 amino acids. CDR1 and CDR2 from the germline V gene are SQVTM and ANQGSEA. CDR3 sequence reads: CSVALKGVFNEKLFF. The CDR3 DNA reads as TGCAGCGTGGCCCTGAAGGGGGTCTTTAATGAAAAACTGTTTTTT.

This sequence joins TRBV5-6 and TRBJ2-4, with D perhaps matching TRBD2 (6 bases). The CDR3 has 17 residues. The germline V gene has CDR1 SGHDT and CDR2 YYEEEE. Trimming took off 3 bases at V and 0 bases at J, with 16 bases between the two ends. The CDR3 is CASSSHWEALAKNIQYF. The CDR3 nucleotides read TGTGCCAGCAGCTCCCACTGGGAGGCCCTAGCCAAAAACATTCAGTACTTC.

V is TRBV5-6 and J is TRBJ1-1; 8 bases map to TRBD1. This CDR3 has 15 residues. V gave up 4 bases and J gave up 6 bases; unmatched junction bases: 11. The germline gives CDR1 SGHDT, CDR2 YYEEEE. The DNA for the CDR3 is TGTGCCAGCAGCGGGACAGGTAGAGGAACGTCTGAAGCTTTCTTT. It yields the protein CASSGTGRGTSEAFF.

This chain uses TRBV7-2 with TRBJ2-2, with D possibly being TRBD2 (5 bases). V lost 8 bases, J lost 3 bases, and 13 bases lay in between. Germline V lookup: CDR1 SGHTA, CDR2 FQGNSA. The CDR3 consists of 14 residues. Here the CDR3 DNA reads TGTGCCAGCTCCCTTGGAGGTTACACCGGGGAGCTGTTTTTT. It encodes CASSLGGYTGELFF.

This clone was counted a single time. This chain connects TRBV30 to TRBJ2-5; TRBD2 matches at 8 bases. With the DNA end fitting TRBJ2-7 better, the J assignment may be wrong. The CDR3 loop spans 14 amino acids. Germline V gene sequence: CDR1 GTSNPN, CDR2 SVGIG (reference sequence). CDR3 protein: CAWSVGWTSPEQYF. CDR3 in DNA: TGTGCCTGGAGTGTAGGATGGACTAGCCCCGAGCAGTACTTC.

The CDR3 DNA reads TGCGCCAGCAGCTTGCCGACAGGGTATAATGAGCAGTTCTTC. Translating gives CASSLPTGYNEQFF. The gene calls are TRBV5-1 and TRBJ2-1, with 7 positions matching TRBD1. The length of the CDR3 is 14 residues. CDR1 is SGHRS and CDR2 is YFSETQ in the germline V gene. V dropped 1 base and J dropped 7; count of bases not matched to a gene: 5.

This chain joins TRBV7-8 and TRBJ2-7; 10 bases agree with TRBD2. The CDR3 consists of 17 residues. After removal of 3 bases from V and 5 bases from J, the junction contained 13 bases not matched to a gene. The germline V gene has CDR1 SGHVS and CDR2 FQNEAQ. CDR3 protein: CASSLGLAGEVWDEQYF. The CDR3 DNA reads TGTGCCAGCAGCTTGGGGCTAGCGGGAGAGGTGTGGGACGAGCAGTACTTC.

This sequence joins TRBV9 and TRBJ2-1, with 14 bases that match TRBD2. J lost 5 bases, V lost 4 bases, and 5 bases had no gene match. CDR1 and CDR2 (germline): SGDLS, YYNGEE. The length of the CDR3 is 16 residues. CDR3 in DNA: TGTGCCAGCAGCCCCCGACTAGCGGGAGGGGACAATGAGCAGTTCTTC. It is translated as CASSPRLAGGDNEQFF.

The chain joins TRBV11-3 to TRBJ1-1; D gene ambiguous. Trimming pared 5 bases from V and 0 bases from J, leaving 10 bases between. CDR3 length: 14 residues. From germline, CDR1 is SGHNT and CDR2 YENEEA. CDR3 in amino acids: CASSLTGVNTEAFF. Here the CDR3 DNA reads TGTGCCAGCAGCCTAACGGGAGTGAACACTGAAGCTTTCTTT.

V is TRBV7-2 and J is TRBJ1-1, with TRBD1 matching over 8 bases. J lost 7 bases, V lost 0 bases, and 4 bases had no gene match. The CDR3 runs to 14 residues. CDR1 SGHTA and CDR2 FQGNSA come from the germline V gene. In DNA, the CDR3 is TGTGCCAGCAGCTTAGCGGGACAGGTCCATGAAGCTTTCTTT. Amino acids: CASSLAGQVHEAFF.

This clone was observed a single time. The chain links TRBV7-9 to TRBJ1-6, with TRBD1 matching 7 bases. With 8 bases clipped from V and 0 bases from J, the junction kept 13 bases outside the gene matches. CDR1 is SEHNR and CDR2 is FQNEAQ in the germline V gene (reference sequence). The CDR3 spans 18 residues. This CDR3 is CASSHPQGGSSYNSPLHF. In nucleotides, the CDR3 is TGTGCCAGCTCCCACCCTCAGGGGGGTAGCTCCTATAATTCACCCCTCCACTTT.

CDR3 DNA: TGTGCCAGCAGCTCCCTAGACAGGGCGCGATATGGCTACACCTTC. Its protein product is CASSSLDRARYGYTF. The chain couples TRBV7-8 to TRBJ1-2; 7 bases are shared with TRBD1. With 4 bases clipped from V and 5 bases from J, the junction kept 10 bases outside the gene matches. Germline CDR1 and CDR2: SGHVS and FQNEAQ. The CDR3 covers 15 residues.

The chain combines TRBV18 with TRBJ1-4; D gene uncertain. The CDR3 consists of 14 residues. CDR1 is KGHSH, CDR2 LQKENI, per germline. Trimming left V 0 bases short and J 3 bases short, with 5 bases between. The DNA of the CDR3 is TGTGCCAGCTCACCACCATTATCTAATGAAAAACTGTTTTTT. Amino acids: CASSPPLSNEKLFF. The full variable domain, in which reference TRBV18 and TRBJ1-4 provide the parts outside the CDR3, is NAGVMQNPRHLVRRRGQEARLRCSPMKGHSHVYWYRQLPEEGLKFMVYLQKENIIDESGMPKERFSAEFPKEGPSILRIQQVVRGDSAAYFCASSPPLSNEKLFFGSGTQLSVL.

This chain joins TRBV4-1 and TRBJ2-3, with 16 nucleotides matching TRBD2. Trimming took 1 base from V and 1 from J; bases not matched to a gene: 8. The CDR3 sequence is 20 residues long. The germline V gene has CDR1 MGHRA and CDR2 YSYEKL. CDR3 coding DNA: TGCGCCAGCAGCCAAGTGTCCGCGGGACTAGCGGGGGGGCGCACAGATACGCAGTATTTT. Encoded protein: CASSQVSAGLAGGRTDTQYF.

The chain has TRBV5-1 and TRBJ1-2; D is uncertain. The germline gives CDR1 SGHRS, CDR2 YFSETQ. The CDR3 loop spans 14 amino acids. Trimming took 0 bases from V and 7 from J, leaving 13 bases between them. DNA for the CDR3: TGCGCCAGCAGCTTGGAATCGGGGTCCATTGGCTACACCTTC. This gives the protein CASSLESGSIGYTF. Combining the CDR3 with reference TRBV5-1 and TRBJ1-2 gives the whole variable domain KAGVTQTPRYLIKTRGQQVTLSCSPISGHRSVSWYQQTPGQGLQFLFEYFSETQRNKGNFPGRFSGRQFSNSRSEMNVSTLELGDSALYLCASSLESGSIGYTFGSGTRLTVV.

This clone came up once. This chain connects TRBV19 to TRBJ1-1; D might be TRBD1 (6 bases). The CDR3 consists of 14 residues. Trimming stripped 5 bases from V and 5 bases from J, with 15 bases between. In germline, CDR1 is LNHDA, CDR2 SQIVND (reference sequence). The CDR3 DNA sequence: TGTGCCAGTAGTTCGCCCACAGGGAATACTGAAGCTTTCTTT. Translating gives CASSSPTGNTEAFF.

The table lists this clone with a few counts. The chain couples TRBV2 to TRBJ1-2; D possibly corresponds to TRBD1 (5 bases). There are 13 residues in the CDR3. Germline CDR1 and CDR2: SNHLY and FYNNEI. The ends were cut back, 4 bases at V and 3 bases at J, with 9 bases in the middle. CDR3 residues: CASSGEGHYGYTF. CDR3 in DNA: TGTGCCAGCAGTGGGGAGGGGCACTATGGCTACACCTTC.

About this clone: One end of the junction varies from germline; a read error may be responsible. This rearrangement joins TRBV5-4 to TRBJ2-1, with 9 bases fitting TRBD1. Germline values: CDR1 SGHNT, CDR2 YYREEE (reference sequence). The CDR3 has 12 amino acids. CDR3 DNA: TGTGCCAGCCTCGGACAGGGGCCAACCCCGCTCTTC. Protein: CASLGQGPTPLF.

The V call is TRBV5-1, the J call TRBJ2-3, with 7 bases fitting TRBD2. The CDR3 covers 15 residues. V trimming: 4 bases; J trimming: 4 bases; junction bases outside the gene matches: 9. Germline lookup yields CDR1 SGHRS and CDR2 YFSETQ. The CDR3 DNA reads TGCGCCAGCAGCGAAGGGACTAATAGTCCAGATACGCAGTATTTT. It encodes CASSEGTNSPDTQYF.

V and J are TRBV2 and TRBJ2-2; 12 nucleotides align to TRBD2. The CDR3 is 16 residues long. In germline, CDR1 is SNHLY, CDR2 FYNNEI. Trimming cost V 7 bases and J 6 bases; bases outside gene matches: 9. Here the CDR3 DNA reads TGTGCCAGCACGATAGCTAGCGGGAGGGGGCCCGGGGAGCTGTTTTTT. Translating it yields CASTIASGRGPGELFF.

J is TRBJ1-2 and V is TRBV30; 7 bases are shared with TRBD1. CDR3 length equals 14 residues. Looked up from germline, CDR1 is GTSNPN and CDR2 is SVGIG (reference sequence). The CDR3 protein is CASESGTDNYGYTF. CDR3 sequence (DNA): TGTGCTTCCGAGTCCGGGACAGATAACTATGGCTACACCTTC.

The count of this clone is one. The J gene is TRBJ2-1, the V gene TRBV11-3; the D gene is possibly TRBD1 (6 bases). CDR3 length: 11 residues. Germline V gene sequence: CDR1 SGHNT, CDR2 YENEEA. V lost 9 bases, J lost 10 bases, and 13 bases lay in between. The CDR3 region has the DNA TGTGCCAGTCACAGGGTTTGGGAGCAGTTCTTC. This translates into CASHRVWEQFF. The variable domain in full, with the rest retrieved from reference TRBV11-3 and TRBJ2-1, is EAGVVQSPRYKIIEKKQPVAFWCNPISGHNTLYWYLQNLGQGPELLIRYENEEAVDDSQLPKDRFSAERLKGVDSTLKIQPAELGDSAVYLCASHRVWEQFFGPGTRLTVL.

The V gene is TRBV9, the J gene TRBJ2-3, with TRBD1 matching over 9 bases. Germline V gives CDR1 SGDLS, CDR2 YYNGEE. Unmatched junction bases numbered 1, after V lost 4 bases and J lost 4 bases. The CDR3 is 13 residues long. CDR3 loop: CASSTGGADTQYF. CDR3 sequence (DNA): TGTGCCAGCAGCACAGGGGGCGCAGATACGCAGTATTTT.

The rearrangement uses TRBV6-6 and TRBJ1-2; D gene unclear. Trimming shortened V by 0 bases and J by 5 bases, and 16 bases separated the two germline ends. Germline assignment: CDR1 MNHNY and CDR2 SVGAGI (reference sequence). This CDR3 is 16 amino acids long. The CDR3 DNA follows: TGTGCCAGCAGTTACTCAGAGGGTGGGATCGGGTATGGCTACACCTTC. Residues: CASSYSEGGIGYGYTF.

The chain couples TRBV9 to TRBJ2-3; TRBD2 agrees at 9 bases. The CDR3 spans 15 residues. The V gene end was trimmed by 4 bases and the J gene end by 1 base; junction bases not matched to a gene: 4. Germline-derived CDR1 and CDR2 are SGDLS and YYNGEE. As DNA, the CDR3 is TGTGCCAGCAGCCCCCGACTAGCGGGCACAGATACGCAGTATTTT. It codes for CASSPRLAGTDTQYF.

V usage is TRBV6-1 and J usage is TRBJ2-7; 10 bases map to TRBD2. Germline CDR1 and CDR2: MNHNS and SASEGT. The junction had 12 bases not matched to a gene; V was cut back by 4 bases and J by 6 bases. This CDR3 has 16 residues. The CDR3: CASSAPTSGTLGEQYF. In DNA, the CDR3 is TGTGCCAGCAGTGCCCCTACTAGCGGGACTTTGGGCGAGCAGTACTTC.

The genes are TRBV19 and TRBJ2-3; 8 bases are a match to TRBD2. CDR1 and CDR2 from the germline V gene are LNHDA and SQIVND (reference sequence). With 0 bases clipped from V and 8 bases from J, the junction kept 7 bases outside the gene matches. The CDR3 has 15 residues. CDR3 residues: CASSIDRAGVPTQYF. The CDR3 DNA reads TGTGCCAGTAGTATAGATCGAGCGGGGGTACCTACGCAGTATTTT.